These 5 T cell receptor beta chains were sequenced from one sample in a study of cytomegalovirus exposure and HLA in healthy donors. Primers: 60 Vbeta forward and 13 Jbeta reverse. Sequencing used immunoSEQ multiplex PCR; TCRdb keeps in-frame clones, though not all of them. The sample contains around 140,000 clones, 65% to 85% of which appear only once. Sequenced sample: PBMCs. Receptors were obtained from a man aged 25 to 40 in good health and CMV-seronegative.

This chain joins TRBV28 and TRBJ2-7; TRBD1 matches at 10 bases. Germline loops: CDR1 MDHEN, CDR2 SYDVKM. The J segment lost 0 bases and the V segment lost 6 bases, leaving 11 bases of the junction unmatched. The CDR3 consists of 17 residues. The CDR3 DNA reads TGTGCCAGCAGCCGCCCCCGGGACAGGGGTTCCTCCTACGAGCAGTACTTC. Protein product: CASSRPRDRGSSYEQYF. Filled out from reference TRBV28 and TRBJ2-7, the complete variable domain reads DVKVTQSSRYLVKRTGEKVFLECVQDMDHENMFWYRQDPGLGLRLIYFSYDVKMKEKGDIPEGYSVSREKKERFSLILESASTNQTSMYLCASSRPRDRGSSYEQYFGPGTRLTVT.

Points on this clone: The junction shows a germline mismatch at one end, possibly a read error. V is TRBV29-1 and J is TRBJ2-4; D perhaps matches TRBD1 (6 bases). This CDR3 contains 11 residues. CDR1 is SQVTM, CDR2 ANQGSEA, per germline. As DNA, the CDR3 is TGCGGCGTGGTCCGTGGGGGCCTTCAGTACTTC. The encoded protein is CGVVRGGLQYF. Together with reference TRBV29-1 and TRBJ2-4, the CDR3 gives the full variable domain: SAVISQKPSRDICQRGTSLTIQCQVDSQVTMMFWYRQQPGQSLTLIATANQGSEATYESGFVIDKFPISRPNLTFSTLTVSNMSPEDSSIYLCGVVRGGLQYFGAGTRLSVL.

This clone was found once. The rearrangement uses TRBV10-2 and TRBJ2-5; unclear D gene. Germline CDR1 and CDR2: WSHSY and SAAADI. The CDR3 is 14 amino acids. V shed 2 bases and J shed 1 base, with 8 bases lying between them. CDR3: CASSEQDLQETQYF. CDR3 DNA sequence: TGCGCCAGCAGTGAGCAGGATCTCCAAGAGACCCAGTACTTC.

The chain uses TRBV10-3 and TRBJ1-2; possible D gene TRBD1, 5 bases. The CDR3 has 12 amino acids. From germline, CDR1 is ENHRY and CDR2 SYGVKD. V gave up 9 bases and J gave up 4 bases, with 12 bases separating them. The DNA of the CDR3 is TGTGCCATATTTGACAGTCCCTATGGCTACACCTTC. Protein: CAIFDSPYGYTF.

The CDR3 nucleotides read TGTGCCAGCAGGGTATCCCCGGACTCCCGATTCGGTGAGCAGTACTTC. Translation: CASRVSPDSRFGEQYF. This rearrangement joins TRBV2 to TRBJ2-7, with a possible D match to TRBD2 (5 bases). The germline V gene encodes CDR1 SNHLY and CDR2 FYNNEI. The CDR3 is made up of 16 amino acids. The germline V and J ends were trimmed by 6 bases and 7 bases, with 25 bases remaining between them.